This is a list of T cell receptor beta chains from one sample in a study of beta chain features in type 1 diabetes. Data came from immunoSEQ multiplex PCR; TCRdb stores just in-frame clones and leaves some out. The table includes about 240,000 clones, approximately 14% detected once. Material: naive CD4+ T cells from blood. The receptors originated from a young man with type 1 diabetes. Both conserved end residues are part of each CDR3. The order of the fields is D gene, V gene, clone size, J gene, CDR3 DNA, CDR3 protein. A D gene is named only where the DNA matches it firmly. The size field is filled for only some rows; it gives once, few, many or a size class.

D: .; V: TRBV5-1; size: .; J: TRBJ2-7; DNA: TGCGCCAGCAGCTTGGTGGTCGGGGGAGGATACGAGCAGTACTTC; CDR3: CASSLVVGGGYEQYF
D: TRBD1; V: TRBV29-1; size: few; J: TRBJ1-1; DNA: TGCAGCGTGAGGATGGGGACAGCCATGAACACTGAAGCTTTCTTT; CDR3: CSVRMGTAMNTEAFF
D: .; V: TRBV2; size: .; J: TRBJ2-1; DNA: TGTGCCAGCAGTGCTCAGGATCTCAATGAGCAGTTCTTC; CDR3: CASSAQDLNEQFF
D: .; V: TRBV6-1; size: .; J: TRBJ2-2; DNA: TGTGCCAGCAGTGGCAGACAATCGAACACCGGGGAGCTGTTTTTT; CDR3: CASSGRQSNTGELFF
D: TRBD2; V: TRBV4-2; size: .; J: TRBJ2-2; DNA: TGTGCCAGCAGCCCCTATACTAGCGGGGGGGCCTCCAAGGAGCTGTTTTTT; CDR3: CASSPYTSGGASKELFF
D: TRBD2; V: TRBV10-3; size: .; J: TRBJ2-7; DNA: TGTGCCATCAGTGAGGCTAGCGGACCCGCCTACGAGCAGTACTTC; CDR3: CAISEASGPAYEQYF
D: TRBD1; V: TRBV28; size: few; J: TRBJ1-2; DNA: TGTGCCAGTCACGACAGGGGGCGCGACTATGGCTACACCTTC; CDR3: CASHDRGRDYGYTF
D: TRBD1; V: TRBV5-1; size: few; J: TRBJ2-5; DNA: TGCGCCAGCAGCAACGGACAGGGGCAAGAGACCCAGTACTTC; CDR3: CASSNGQGQETQYF
D: TRBD2; V: TRBV2; size: .; J: TRBJ2-5; DNA: TGTGCCAGCAGTCGACTAGCGGGAGGCCGGAAGGAGACCCAGTACTTC; CDR3: CASSRLAGGRKETQYF
D: TRBD2; V: TRBV10-3; size: .; J: TRBJ2-5; DNA: TGTGCCATCAGCGGACTAGCGGGAGGGCCTTCAGAGACCCAGTACTTC; CDR3: CAISGLAGGPSETQYF
D: TRBD2; V: TRBV11-2; size: .; J: TRBJ2-1; DNA: TGTGCCAGCAGCTTCCAAGCGGGAGGGCCTGATGAGCAGTTCTTC; CDR3: CASSFQAGGPDEQFF
D: TRBD1; V: TRBV19; size: .; J: TRBJ1-1; DNA: TGTGCCAGTAGCATGGGACAGGGGAACACTGAAGCTTTCTTT; CDR3: CASSMGQGNTEAFF
D: .; V: TRBV6-5; size: few; J: TRBJ2-7; DNA: TGTGCCAGCAGCCACAGCACCACCGCGGAGCAGTACTTC; CDR3: CASSHSTTAEQYF
D: TRBD2; V: TRBV29-1; size: .; J: TRBJ2-7; DNA: TGCAGCGTTGTCGGGAGGACCTACGAGCAGTACTTC; CDR3: CSVVGRTYEQYF
D: TRBD1; V: TRBV6-5; size: .; J: TRBJ1-2; DNA: TGTGCCAGCAGGCCGACAGGGCCCGGTGGCTACACCTTC; CDR3: CASRPTGPGGYTF
D: TRBD1; V: TRBV27; size: .; J: TRBJ1-2; DNA: TGTGCCAGCAGTGGTCGAGTGACAGGGGCTGATGGCTACACCTTC; CDR3: CASSGRVTGADGYTF
D: .; V: TRBV6-5; size: few; J: TRBJ2-6; DNA: TGTGCCAGCAGTTACTCTGGGCCCGTTGGGGCCAACGTCCTGACTTTC; CDR3: CASSYSGPVGANVLTF
D: .; V: TRBV5-4; size: .; J: TRBJ2-5; DNA: TGTGCCAGCAGCTTGGTGGGGGCGGAGACCCAGTACTTC; CDR3: CASSLVGAETQYF
D: .; V: TRBV7-9; size: few; J: TRBJ2-7; DNA: TGTGCCAGCAGCTTTCGGGGTGGAGTACGGGAGCAGTACTTC; CDR3: CASSFRGGVREQYF
D: .; V: TRBV5-1; size: .; J: TRBJ1-2; DNA: TGCGCCAGCAACTACGGGCCTCGGGGGGACTATGGCTACACCTTC; CDR3: CASNYGPRGDYGYTF
D: TRBD1; V: TRBV27; size: few; J: TRBJ1-2; DNA: TGTGCCAGCAGTTCCCACGACAGGGACTTTGGCTACACCTTC; CDR3: CASSSHDRDFGYTF
D: .; V: TRBV14; size: few; J: TRBJ2-7; DNA: TGTGCCAGCAGCCAAGCCCTTTACGAGCAGTACTTC; CDR3: CASSQALYEQYF
D: .; V: TRBV2; size: .; J: TRBJ1-2; DNA: TGTGCCAGCAGTCCTACTTGGGACGGGGGTTATGGCTACACCTTC; CDR3: CASSPTWDGGYGYTF
D: .; V: TRBV25-1; size: few; J: TRBJ1-2; DNA: TGTGCCACCGGGGGGCATGGACCATCCGGCTACACCTTC; CDR3: CATGGHGPSGYTF
D: TRBD1; V: TRBV4-2; size: few; J: TRBJ1-2; DNA: TGTGCCAGCAGCCAAGCTCAGGCAGGGGGCGTGAGCGGCTACACCTTC; CDR3: CASSQAQAGGVSGYTF
D: TRBD1; V: TRBV2; size: .; J: TRBJ1-2; DNA: TGTGCCAGCACTGAGTCGGGACAGGACTATGGCTACACCTTC; CDR3: CASTESGQDYGYTF
D: .; V: TRBV5-1; size: .; J: TRBJ2-1; DNA: TGCGCCAGCAGCTTCCGGGGAGACAATGAGCAGTTCTTC; CDR3: CASSFRGDNEQFF
D: TRBD2; V: TRBV18; size: .; J: TRBJ2-7; DNA: TGTGCCAGCTCACCAACCGGACTAGCGGGTGATTACGAGCAGTACTTC; CDR3: CASSPTGLAGDYEQYF
D: .; V: TRBV5-4; size: .; J: TRBJ2-3; DNA: TGTGCCAGCAGCCCGGGACATACTAGCACAGATACGCAGTATTTT; CDR3: CASSPGHTSTDTQYF
D: .; V: TRBV6-5; size: .; J: TRBJ1-2; DNA: TGTGCCAGCAGGGGGGGGAGAGGGTATGGCTACACCTTC; CDR3: CASRGGRGYGYTF
D: .; V: TRBV6-5; size: few; J: TRBJ2-1; DNA: TGTGCCAGCATCCGGAGGGGATTGCAGTTCTTC; CDR3: CASIRRGLQFF
D: TRBD2; V: TRBV5-4; size: .; J: TRBJ2-3; DNA: TGTGCCAGCAGCTCTCCGGGACTAGCGTCAGATACGCAGTATTTT; CDR3: CASSSPGLASDTQYF
D: TRBD1; V: TRBV29-1; size: .; J: TRBJ2-7; DNA: TGCAGCGCCGCAGGACAGGCGAACTACGAGCAGTACTTC; CDR3: CSAAGQANYEQYF
D: .; V: TRBV25-1; size: .; J: TRBJ2-1; DNA: TGTGCCAGCAGTACTACAGGGACTGAGCAGTTCTTC; CDR3: CASSTTGTEQFF
D: .; V: TRBV2; size: once; J: TRBJ1-5; DNA: TGTGCCAGCAGGGACAGCGATCAGCCCCAGCATTTT; CDR3: CASRDSDQPQHF
D: .; V: TRBV9; size: .; J: TRBJ1-6; DNA: TGTGCCAGCAGCGCCATGGGAGAGGGGGATTCACCCCTCCACTTT; CDR3: CASSAMGEGDSPLHF
D: TRBD1; V: TRBV30; size: .; J: TRBJ2-3; DNA: TGTGCCTGGCGGATAGGGGGCACGGGCACAGATACGCAGTATTTT; CDR3: CAWRIGGTGTDTQYF
D: .; V: TRBV6-1; size: .; J: TRBJ2-5; DNA: TGTGCCAGCAGTGAATACAGGCAAGAGACCCAGTACTTC; CDR3: CASSEYRQETQYF
D: .; V: TRBV5-4; size: few; J: TRBJ2-5; DNA: TGTGCCAGCAGCTTGGCCGGGGTTGGGGAAGAGACCCAGTACTTC; CDR3: CASSLAGVGEETQYF
D: TRBD1; V: TRBV18; size: .; J: TRBJ2-5; DNA: TGTGCCAGCTCACCACGACAGGGTCCTGGGGAGACCCAGTACTTC; CDR3: CASSPRQGPGETQYF
D: TRBD2; V: TRBV7-2; size: .; J: TRBJ2-5; DNA: TGTGCCAGCAGCTTAGCCGTTGCGGGGGGGGCCGGGGAGACCCAGTACTTC; CDR3: CASSLAVAGGAGETQYF
D: TRBD1; V: TRBV7-9; size: .; J: TRBJ1-2; DNA: TGTGCCAGCAGCTACGGGACAGCGGATAACTATGGCTACACCTTC; CDR3: CASSYGTADNYGYTF
D: .; V: TRBV5-1; size: few; J: TRBJ1-2; DNA: TGCGCCAGCAGCTTGGAGGGGGACGGGGTCAACTATGGCTACACCTTC; CDR3: CASSLEGDGVNYGYTF
D: TRBD1; V: TRBV4-1; size: few; J: TRBJ1-2; DNA: TGCGCCAGCAGCCCTCCGGAGACAGGGGGCCGATTTGGCTACACCTTC; CDR3: CASSPPETGGRFGYTF
D: .; V: TRBV9; size: few; J: TRBJ1-4; DNA: TGTGCCAGCAGCGTAGGGGGGCTAAATGAAAAACTGTTTTTT; CDR3: CASSVGGLNEKLFF
D: .; V: TRBV10-3; size: few; J: TRBJ2-2; DNA: TGTGCCATCAGACAACCGCAGTCCGGGGAGCTGTTTTTT; CDR3: CAIRQPQSGELFF
D: .; V: TRBV20-1; size: .; J: TRBJ1-2; DNA: TGCAGTGCTAGAGACAGGGTCGGCTACACCTTC; CDR3: CSARDRVGYTF
D: TRBD2; V: TRBV10-2; size: few; J: TRBJ2-3; DNA: TGCGCCAGCGTAGGGGAGGGCTTCACAGATACGCAGTATTTT; CDR3: CASVGEGFTDTQYF
D: TRBD1; V: TRBV15; size: .; J: TRBJ2-7; DNA: TGTGCCACCAGCAGAGGGACAGGGAGCTCCTACGAGCAGTACTTC; CDR3: CATSRGTGSSYEQYF
D: .; V: TRBV6-6; size: .; J: TRBJ2-1; DNA: TGTGCCAGCAGTTACTCGAAAAGGTCAGGGGATGAGCAGTTCTTC; CDR3: CASSYSKRSGDEQFF
D: .; V: TRBV18; size: .; J: TRBJ1-2; DNA: TGTGCCAGCTCACCACCGGCTCAGAATTATGGCTACACCTTC; CDR3: CASSPPAQNYGYTF
D: TRBD1; V: TRBV4-1; size: .; J: TRBJ1-5; DNA: TGCGCCAGCAGCCGCGGACAGGGAGTAAGTAATCAGCCCCAGCATTTT; CDR3: CASSRGQGVSNQPQHF
D: TRBD1; V: TRBV7-9; size: .; J: TRBJ2-7; DNA: TGTGCCAGCAGAACCCATGGACAGGGACCCTACGAGCAGTACTTC; CDR3: CASRTHGQGPYEQYF
D: .; V: TRBV29-1; size: .; J: TRBJ2-5; DNA: TGCAGCGTTGAAGGAGGGCCGGGGGAGACCCAGTACTTC; CDR3: CSVEGGPGETQYF
D: .; V: TRBV5-1; size: .; J: TRBJ2-2; DNA: TGCGCCAGCAGACCCAGAGAGACAGCTACCGGGGAGCTGTTTTTT; CDR3: CASRPRETATGELFF
D: TRBD1; V: TRBV4-1; size: few; J: TRBJ1-1; DNA: TGCGCCAGCAGCCAGATGGACAGGGACACTGAAGCTTTCTTT; CDR3: CASSQMDRDTEAFF
D: .; V: TRBV7-2; size: few; J: TRBJ2-7; DNA: TGTGCCAGCAGCCCAACTAGGAGGGGATACTACGAGCAGTACTTC; CDR3: CASSPTRRGYYEQYF